This T cell receptor (beta chain) came from a study of human T cells and chemical hapten exposure. Study details: In the sensitization step, 2% DPC was placed on about 2 cm by about 2 cm of upper inner arm skin.

The time point denotes: patch test 3, about 24 weeks after DPC sensitization. Regarding treatment: therapeutic diphenylcyclopropenone sensitization with weekly scalp DPC. V was pared by 0 bases and J by 7 bases, with 13 bases of the junction left unmatched. Germline CDR1 is SGHRS and CDR2 is YFSETQ. CDR3 size: 16 residues. Only one count was recorded for this clonotype. TCRdb used MiXCR to reprocess the RACE reads, holding one entry per CDR3 protein. Seen here are 90,000 to 140,000 distinct CDR3 sequences, less than 45% observed once, and the top ten hold more than 2.5%. The origin of this receptor is a man aged 35-49 years with alopecia areata. Some clones in this sample may be carry-over from other donors' samples. Specimen: whole blood, collected in connection with sensitization to the hapten diphenylcyclopropenone (DPC). The gene calls are TRBV5-1 and TRBJ2-7, with 7 positions matching TRBD2. For the CDR3, the DNA is TGCGCCAGCAGCTTGGGAGATTCTAGCGGAGCCGGGGAGCAGTACTTC. It yields the protein CASSLGDSSGAGEQYF.